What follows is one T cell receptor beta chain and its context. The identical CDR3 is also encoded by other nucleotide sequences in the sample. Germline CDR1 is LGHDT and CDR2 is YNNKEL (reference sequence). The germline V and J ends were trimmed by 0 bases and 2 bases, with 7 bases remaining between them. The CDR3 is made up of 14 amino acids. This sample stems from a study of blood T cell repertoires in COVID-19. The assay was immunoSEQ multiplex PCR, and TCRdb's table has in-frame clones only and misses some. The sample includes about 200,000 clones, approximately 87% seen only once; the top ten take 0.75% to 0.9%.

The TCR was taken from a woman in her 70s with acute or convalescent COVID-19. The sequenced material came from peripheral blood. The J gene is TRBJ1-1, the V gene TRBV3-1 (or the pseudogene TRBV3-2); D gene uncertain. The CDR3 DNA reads TGTGCCAGCAGCCAAGACAGATCTAACACTGAAGCTTTCTTT. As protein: CASSQDRSNTEAFF.